The T cell receptor (beta chain) under discussion was sequenced for a study of tumor-infiltrating lymphocytes in primary liver carcinoma. Across the study: Aged between 30 and 69 years, the patients were men and women. Samples yielded about 3.65 to 8 million productive TCRbeta reads, similar across tissue types.

From about 19-30 mg of unsorted bulk tissue, DNA and RNA were co-extracted together. Patients had chronic HBV infection and were treatment-naive. Making TCR beta cDNA involved approximately 510 ng total RNA and a constant-region primer. A slightly modified ARM-PCR protocol with three nested multiplex PCR rounds produced these TCR beta libraries. Rounds one and two of PCR, each of 10 to 11 cycles, were primed with TRBV1-TRBV30 forward primers and a C-beta reverse primer. In TCRdb, the multiplex PCR reads were re-called with MiXCR into one record per CDR3 protein. The sample lists over 100,000 distinct CDR3 sequences, less than 75% occurring once. In germline, CDR1 is SEHNR, CDR2 FQNEAQ (reference sequence). The V gene lost 11 bases and the J gene lost 7 bases, with 17 bases spanning the gap. There are 13 residues in the CDR3. A remark on this clonotype: A much larger clone differs from this one at a single base, so this may be a read error.

This sequence originates from a woman aged 55-75 years with primary liver carcinoma and hepatitis B virus infection. This chain uses TRBV7-9 with TRBJ1-4; no reliable D call. Sample: tumor-adjacent normal liver tissue. The CDR3 region has the DNA TGTGCCGGCACCCGCTCCGCGGGTGAAAAACTGTTTTTT. It is translated as CAGTRSAGEKLFF.